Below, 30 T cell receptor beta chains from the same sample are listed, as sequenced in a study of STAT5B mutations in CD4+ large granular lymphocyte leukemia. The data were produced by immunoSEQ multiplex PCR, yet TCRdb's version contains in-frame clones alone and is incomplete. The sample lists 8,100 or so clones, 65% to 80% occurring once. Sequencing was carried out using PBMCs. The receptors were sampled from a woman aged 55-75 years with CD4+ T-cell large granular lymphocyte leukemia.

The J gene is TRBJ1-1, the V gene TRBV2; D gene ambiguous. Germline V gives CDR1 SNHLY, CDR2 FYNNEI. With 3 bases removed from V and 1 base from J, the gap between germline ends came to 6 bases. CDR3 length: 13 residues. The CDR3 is CASSDQANTEAFF. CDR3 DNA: TGTGCCAGCAGTGACCAGGCGAACACTGAAGCTTTCTTT.

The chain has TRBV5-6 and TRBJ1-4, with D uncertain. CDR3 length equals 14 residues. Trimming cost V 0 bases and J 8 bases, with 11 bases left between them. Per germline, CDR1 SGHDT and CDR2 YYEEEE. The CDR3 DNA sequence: TGTGCCAGCAGCTTGGATAGTAGCAGGGAAAAACTGTTTTTT. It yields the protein CASSLDSSREKLFF.

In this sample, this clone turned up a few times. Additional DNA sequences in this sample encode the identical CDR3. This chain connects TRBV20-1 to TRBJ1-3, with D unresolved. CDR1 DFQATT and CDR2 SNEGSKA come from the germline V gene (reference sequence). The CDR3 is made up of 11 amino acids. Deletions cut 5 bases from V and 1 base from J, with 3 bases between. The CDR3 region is CSALSGNTIYF. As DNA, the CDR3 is TGCAGTGCTCTTTCTGGAAACACCATATATTTT.

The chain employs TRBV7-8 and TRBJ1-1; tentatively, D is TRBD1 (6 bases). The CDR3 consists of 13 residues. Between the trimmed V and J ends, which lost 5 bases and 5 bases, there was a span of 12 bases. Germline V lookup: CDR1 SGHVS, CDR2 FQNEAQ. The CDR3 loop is CASSPRTATEAFF. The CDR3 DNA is TGTGCCAGCAGCCCGCGGACAGCGACTGAAGCTTTCTTT.

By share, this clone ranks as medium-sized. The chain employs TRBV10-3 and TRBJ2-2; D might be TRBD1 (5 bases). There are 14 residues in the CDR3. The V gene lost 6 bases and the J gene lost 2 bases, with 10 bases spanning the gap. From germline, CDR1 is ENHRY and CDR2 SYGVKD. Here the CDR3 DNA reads TGTGCCATCAGCAGGGAAATAAACACCGGGGAGCTGTTTTTT. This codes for CAISREINTGELFF.

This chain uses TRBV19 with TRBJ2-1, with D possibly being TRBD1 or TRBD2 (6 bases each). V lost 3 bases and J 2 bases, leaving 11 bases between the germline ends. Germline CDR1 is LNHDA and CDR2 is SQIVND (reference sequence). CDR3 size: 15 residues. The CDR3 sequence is CASSIEGGPYNEQFF. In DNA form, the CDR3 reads TGTGCCAGTAGTATCGAGGGGGGCCCCTACAATGAGCAGTTCTTC. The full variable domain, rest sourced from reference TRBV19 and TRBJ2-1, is DGGITQSPKYLFRKEGQNVTLSCEQNLNHDAMYWYRQDPGQGLRLIYYSQIVNDFQKGDIAEGYSVSREKKESFPLTVTSAQKNPTAFYLCASSIEGGPYNEQFFGPGTRLTVL.

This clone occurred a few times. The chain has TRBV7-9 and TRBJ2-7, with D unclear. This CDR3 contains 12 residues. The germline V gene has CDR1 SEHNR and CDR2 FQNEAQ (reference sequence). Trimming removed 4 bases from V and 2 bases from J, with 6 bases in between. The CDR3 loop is CASSSRPYEQYF. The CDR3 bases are TGTGCCAGCAGCTCTCGTCCCTACGAGCAGTACTTC.

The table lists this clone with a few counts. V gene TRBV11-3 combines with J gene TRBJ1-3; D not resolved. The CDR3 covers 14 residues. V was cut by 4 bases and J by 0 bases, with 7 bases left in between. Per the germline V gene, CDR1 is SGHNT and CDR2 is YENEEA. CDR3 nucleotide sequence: TGTGCCAGCAGCTCAGGCGGCTCTGGAAACACCATATATTTT. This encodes CASSSGGSGNTIYF. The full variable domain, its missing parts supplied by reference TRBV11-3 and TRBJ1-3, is EAGVVQSPRYKIIEKKQPVAFWCNPISGHNTLYWYLQNLGQGPELLIRYENEEAVDDSQLPKDRFSAERLKGVDSTLKIQPAELGDSAVYLCASSSGGSGNTIYFGEGSWLTVV.

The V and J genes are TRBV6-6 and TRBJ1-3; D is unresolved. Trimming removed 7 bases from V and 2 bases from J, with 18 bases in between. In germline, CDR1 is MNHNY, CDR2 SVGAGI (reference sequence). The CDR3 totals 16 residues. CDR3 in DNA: TGTGCCAGCACCGTGGGGATGAGCCGAACTGGAAACACCATATATTTT. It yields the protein CASTVGMSRTGNTIYF.

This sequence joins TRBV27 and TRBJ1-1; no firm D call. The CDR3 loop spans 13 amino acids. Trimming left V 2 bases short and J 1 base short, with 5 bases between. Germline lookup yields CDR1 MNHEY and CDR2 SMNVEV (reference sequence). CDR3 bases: TGTGCCAGCAGTTTAGACTCGAACACTGAAGCTTTCTTT. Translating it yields CASSLDSNTEAFF.

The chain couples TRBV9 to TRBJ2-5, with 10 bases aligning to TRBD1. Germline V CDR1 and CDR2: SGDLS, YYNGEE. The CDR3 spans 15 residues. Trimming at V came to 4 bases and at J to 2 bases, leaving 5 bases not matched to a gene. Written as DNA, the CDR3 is TGTGCCAGCAGCACAAGGACAGGGGGACAAGAGACCCAGTACTTC. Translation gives CASSTRTGGQETQYF.

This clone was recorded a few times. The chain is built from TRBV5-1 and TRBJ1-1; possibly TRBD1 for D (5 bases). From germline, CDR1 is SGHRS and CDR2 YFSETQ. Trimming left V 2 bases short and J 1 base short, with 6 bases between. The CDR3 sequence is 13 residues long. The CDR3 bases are TGCGCCAGCAGCTTTACAGGGAACACTGAAGCTTTCTTT. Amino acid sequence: CASSFTGNTEAFF.

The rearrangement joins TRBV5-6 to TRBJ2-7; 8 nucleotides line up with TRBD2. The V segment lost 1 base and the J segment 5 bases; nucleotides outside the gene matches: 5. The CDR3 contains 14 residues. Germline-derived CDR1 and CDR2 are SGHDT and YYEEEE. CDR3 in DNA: TGTGCCAGCAGCTTGTCCCCGGGAGGGAACGAGCAGTACTTC. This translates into CASSLSPGGNEQYF. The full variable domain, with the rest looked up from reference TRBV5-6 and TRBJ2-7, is DAGVTQSPTHLIKTRGQQVTLRCSPKSGHDTVSWYQQALGQGPQFIFQYYEEEERQRGNFPDRFSGHQFPNYSSELNVNALLLGDSALYLCASSLSPGGNEQYFGPGTRLTVT.

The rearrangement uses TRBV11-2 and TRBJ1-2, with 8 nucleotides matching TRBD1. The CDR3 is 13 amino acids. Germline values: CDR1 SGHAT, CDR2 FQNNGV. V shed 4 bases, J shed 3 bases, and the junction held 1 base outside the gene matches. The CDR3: CASSSDRDYGYTF. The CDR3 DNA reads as TGTGCCAGCAGCTCGGACAGGGACTATGGCTACACCTTC.

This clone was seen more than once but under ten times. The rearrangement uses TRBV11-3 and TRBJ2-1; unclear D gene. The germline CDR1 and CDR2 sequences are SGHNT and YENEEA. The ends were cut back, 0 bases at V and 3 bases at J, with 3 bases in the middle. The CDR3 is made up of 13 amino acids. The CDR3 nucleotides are TGTGCCAGCAGCTTAGATCTCTACAATGAGCAGTTCTTC. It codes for CASSLDLYNEQFF.

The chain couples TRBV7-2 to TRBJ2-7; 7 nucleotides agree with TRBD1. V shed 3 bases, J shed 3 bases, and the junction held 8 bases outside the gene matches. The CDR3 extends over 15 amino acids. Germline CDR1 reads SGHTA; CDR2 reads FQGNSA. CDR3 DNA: TGTGCCAGCAGCTTCTCGCCGGGACAGAGCTACGAGCAGTACTTC. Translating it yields CASSFSPGQSYEQYF.

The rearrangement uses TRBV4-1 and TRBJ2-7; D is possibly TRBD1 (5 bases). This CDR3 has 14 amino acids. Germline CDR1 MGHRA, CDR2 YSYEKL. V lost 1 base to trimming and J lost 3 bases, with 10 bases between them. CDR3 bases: TGCGCCAGCAGCCAAGGCCTGCAGGGCTACGAGCAGTACTTC. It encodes CASSQGLQGYEQYF.

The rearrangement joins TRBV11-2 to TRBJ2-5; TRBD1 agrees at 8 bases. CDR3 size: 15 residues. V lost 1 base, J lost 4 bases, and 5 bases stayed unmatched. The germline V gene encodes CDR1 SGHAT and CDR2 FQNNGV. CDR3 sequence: CASSLGQGIGETQYF. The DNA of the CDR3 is TGTGCCAGCAGCTTAGGACAGGGGATTGGAGAGACCCAGTACTTC.

The CDR3 protein is CASSPQGNQPQHF. CDR3 bases: TGTGCCAGCTCACCCCAGGGCAATCAGCCCCAGCATTTT. J is TRBJ1-5 and V is TRBV18; D ambiguous. The V and J ends lost 3 bases and 2 bases respectively, with 5 bases between them. The CDR3 contains 13 residues. CDR1 KGHSH and CDR2 LQKENI come from the germline V gene.

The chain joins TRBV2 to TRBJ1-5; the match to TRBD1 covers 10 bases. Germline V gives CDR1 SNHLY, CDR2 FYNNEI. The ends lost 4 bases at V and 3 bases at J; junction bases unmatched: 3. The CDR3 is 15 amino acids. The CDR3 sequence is CASSADRGTNQPQHF. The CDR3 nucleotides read TGTGCCAGCAGTGCGGACAGGGGGACCAATCAGCCCCAGCATTTT.

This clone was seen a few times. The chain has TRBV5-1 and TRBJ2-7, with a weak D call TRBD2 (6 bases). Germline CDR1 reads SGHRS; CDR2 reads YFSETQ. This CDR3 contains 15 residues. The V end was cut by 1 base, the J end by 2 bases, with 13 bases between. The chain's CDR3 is CASSLTLAPTYEQYF. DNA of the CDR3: TGCGCCAGCAGCTTGACCCTAGCGCCTACCTACGAGCAGTACTTC.

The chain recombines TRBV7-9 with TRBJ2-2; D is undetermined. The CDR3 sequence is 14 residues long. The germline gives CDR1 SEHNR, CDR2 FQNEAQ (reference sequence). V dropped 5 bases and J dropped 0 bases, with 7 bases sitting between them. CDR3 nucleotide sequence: TGTGCCAGCAGCCCGTTCACGAACACCGGGGAGCTGTTTTTT. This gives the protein CASSPFTNTGELFF.

CDR3 coding DNA: TGTGCCAGCATAGGGGCGGGGGGCAATCAGCCCCAGCATTTT. As protein: CASIGAGGNQPQHF. The gene calls are TRBV6-6 and TRBJ1-5; D might be TRBD1 (5 bases). Trimming left V 7 bases short and J 2 bases short, with 12 bases between. Per germline, CDR1 MNHNY and CDR2 SVGAGI (reference sequence). The CDR3 sequence is 14 residues long.

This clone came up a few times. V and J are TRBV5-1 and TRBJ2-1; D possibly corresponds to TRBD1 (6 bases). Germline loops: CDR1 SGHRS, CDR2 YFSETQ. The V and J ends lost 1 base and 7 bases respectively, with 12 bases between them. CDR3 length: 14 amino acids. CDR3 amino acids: CASSLSGTGNEQFF. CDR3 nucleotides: TGCGCCAGCAGCTTGTCAGGCACAGGGAATGAGCAGTTCTTC.

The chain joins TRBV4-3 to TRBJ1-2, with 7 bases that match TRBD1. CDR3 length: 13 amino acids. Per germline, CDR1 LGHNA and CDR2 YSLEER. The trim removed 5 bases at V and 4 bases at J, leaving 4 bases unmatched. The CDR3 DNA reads TGCGCCAGCAGCTACTGGGACAGCTATGGCTACACCTTC. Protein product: CASSYWDSYGYTF.

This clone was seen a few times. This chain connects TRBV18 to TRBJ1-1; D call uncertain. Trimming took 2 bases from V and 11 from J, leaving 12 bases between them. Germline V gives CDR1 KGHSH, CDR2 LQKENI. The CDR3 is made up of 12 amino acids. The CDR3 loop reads CASSPISGRAFF. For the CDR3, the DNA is TGTGCCAGCTCACCAATCTCGGGGAGGGCTTTCTTT.

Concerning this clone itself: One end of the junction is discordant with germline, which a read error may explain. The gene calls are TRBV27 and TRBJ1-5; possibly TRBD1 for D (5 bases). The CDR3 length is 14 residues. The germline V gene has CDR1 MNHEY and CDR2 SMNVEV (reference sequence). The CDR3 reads CASSLSEYSGGYHF. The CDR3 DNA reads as TGTGCCAGCAGCTTATCCGAATATAGTGGGGGGTATCATTTT.

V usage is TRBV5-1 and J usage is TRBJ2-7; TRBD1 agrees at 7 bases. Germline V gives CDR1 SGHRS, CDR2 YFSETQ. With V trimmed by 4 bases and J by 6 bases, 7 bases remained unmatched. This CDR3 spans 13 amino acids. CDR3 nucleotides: TGCGCCAGCAGCCGGGACAGAGCTCGCGAGCAGTACTTC. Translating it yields CASSRDRAREQYF.

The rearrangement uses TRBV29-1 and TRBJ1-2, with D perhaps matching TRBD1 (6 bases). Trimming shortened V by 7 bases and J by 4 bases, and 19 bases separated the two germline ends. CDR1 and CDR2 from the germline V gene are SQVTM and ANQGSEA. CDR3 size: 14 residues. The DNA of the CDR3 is TGCAGCGCAACACCCGGGGGGGCCTTCTATGGCTACACCTTC. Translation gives CSATPGGAFYGYTF.

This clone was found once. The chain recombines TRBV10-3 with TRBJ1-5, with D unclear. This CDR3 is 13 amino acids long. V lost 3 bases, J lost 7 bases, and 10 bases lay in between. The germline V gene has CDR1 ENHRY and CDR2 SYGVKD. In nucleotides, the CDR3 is TGTGCCATCAGTGATGAGGGAGGGCAGCCCCAGCATTTT. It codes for CAISDEGGQPQHF.